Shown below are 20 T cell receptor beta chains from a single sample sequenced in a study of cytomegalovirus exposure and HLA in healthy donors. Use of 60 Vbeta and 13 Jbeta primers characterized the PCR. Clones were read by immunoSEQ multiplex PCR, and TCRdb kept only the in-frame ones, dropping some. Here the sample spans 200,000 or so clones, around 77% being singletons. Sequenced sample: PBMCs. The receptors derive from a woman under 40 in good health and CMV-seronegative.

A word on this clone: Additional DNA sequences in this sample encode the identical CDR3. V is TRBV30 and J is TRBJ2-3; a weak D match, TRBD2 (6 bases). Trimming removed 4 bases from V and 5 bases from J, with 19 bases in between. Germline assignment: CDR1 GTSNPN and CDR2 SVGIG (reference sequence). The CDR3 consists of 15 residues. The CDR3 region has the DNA TGTGCCTGGAAAGTCTCCTATGGAGCGGGAGATACGCAGTATTTT. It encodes CAWKVSYGAGDTQYF.

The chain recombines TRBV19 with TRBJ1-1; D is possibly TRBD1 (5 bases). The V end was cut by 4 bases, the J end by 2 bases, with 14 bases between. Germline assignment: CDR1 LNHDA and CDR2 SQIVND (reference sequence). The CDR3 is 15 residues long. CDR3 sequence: CASSRGWGINTEAFF. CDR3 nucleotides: TGTGCCAGTAGTAGGGGATGGGGCATAAACACTGAAGCTTTCTTT.

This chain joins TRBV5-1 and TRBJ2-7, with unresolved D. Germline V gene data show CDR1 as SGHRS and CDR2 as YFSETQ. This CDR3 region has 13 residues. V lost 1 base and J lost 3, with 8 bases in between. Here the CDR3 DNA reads TGCGCCAGCAGCTTGTCGGTCCACTACGAGCAGTACTTC. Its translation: CASSLSVHYEQYF.

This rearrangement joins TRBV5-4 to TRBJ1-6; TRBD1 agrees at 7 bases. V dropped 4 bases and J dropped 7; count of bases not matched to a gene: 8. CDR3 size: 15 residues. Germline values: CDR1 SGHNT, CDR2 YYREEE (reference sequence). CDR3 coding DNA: TGTGCCAGCAGCCGAGGGGGCGATGGGAATTCACCCCTCCACTTT. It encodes CASSRGGDGNSPLHF.

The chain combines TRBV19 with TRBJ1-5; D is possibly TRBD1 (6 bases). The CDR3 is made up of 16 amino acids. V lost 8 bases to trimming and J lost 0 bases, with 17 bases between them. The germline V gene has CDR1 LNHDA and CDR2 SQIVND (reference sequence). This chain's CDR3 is CASLPTGGYSNQPQHF. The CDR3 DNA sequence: TGTGCCAGTTTGCCGACAGGAGGTTATAGCAATCAGCCCCAGCATTTT.

The CDR3: CASSPGLAGEGADTQYF. The CDR3 DNA sequence: TGTGCCAGCAGCCCGGGACTAGCGGGGGAGGGCGCAGATACGCAGTATTTT. This sequence joins TRBV5-4 and TRBJ2-3; 14 bases are shared with TRBD2. CDR3 length equals 17 residues. The V and J ends lost 4 bases and 4 bases, in that order; junction bases with no gene match: 8. CDR1 is SGHNT, CDR2 YYREEE, per germline (reference sequence).

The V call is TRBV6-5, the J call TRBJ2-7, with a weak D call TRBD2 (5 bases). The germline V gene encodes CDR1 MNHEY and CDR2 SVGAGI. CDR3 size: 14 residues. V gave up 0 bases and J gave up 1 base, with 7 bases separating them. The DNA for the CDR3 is TGTGCCAGCAGTTACTCGGGCGGGTCCTACGAGCAGTACTTC. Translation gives CASSYSGGSYEQYF.

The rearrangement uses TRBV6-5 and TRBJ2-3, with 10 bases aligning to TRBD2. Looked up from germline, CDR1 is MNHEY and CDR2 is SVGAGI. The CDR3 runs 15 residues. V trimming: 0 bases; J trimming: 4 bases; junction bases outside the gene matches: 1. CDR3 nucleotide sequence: TGTGCCAGCAGTTACTCCCTAGCGGGGGCAGATACGCAGTATTTT. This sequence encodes CASSYSLAGADTQYF.

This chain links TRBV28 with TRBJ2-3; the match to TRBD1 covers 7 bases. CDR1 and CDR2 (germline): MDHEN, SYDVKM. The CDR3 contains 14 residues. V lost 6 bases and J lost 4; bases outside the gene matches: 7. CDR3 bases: TGTGCCAGCAGCCGGGACAGTGGGGCAGATACGCAGTATTTT. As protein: CASSRDSGADTQYF.

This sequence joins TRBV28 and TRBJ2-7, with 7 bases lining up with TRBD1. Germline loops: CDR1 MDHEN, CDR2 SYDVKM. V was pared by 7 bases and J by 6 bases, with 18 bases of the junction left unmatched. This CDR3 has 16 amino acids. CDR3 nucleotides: TGTGCCAGCACCGTTACAGGGGCAGGGGCAAGGGCCGAGCAGTACTTC. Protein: CASTVTGAGARAEQYF.

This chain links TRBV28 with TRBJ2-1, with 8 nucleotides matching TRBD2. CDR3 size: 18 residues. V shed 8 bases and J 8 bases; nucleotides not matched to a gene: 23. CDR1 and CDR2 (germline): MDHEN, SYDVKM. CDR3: CASWGVASGSRSVYEQFF. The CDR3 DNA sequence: TGTGCCAGCTGGGGGGTTGCTAGCGGGTCTCGATCGGTATATGAGCAGTTCTTC. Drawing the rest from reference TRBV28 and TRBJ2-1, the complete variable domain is DVKVTQSSRYLVKRTGEKVFLECVQDMDHENMFWYRQDPGLGLRLIYFSYDVKMKEKGDIPEGYSVSREKKERFSLILESASTNQTSMYLCASWGVASGSRSVYEQFFGPGTRLTVL.

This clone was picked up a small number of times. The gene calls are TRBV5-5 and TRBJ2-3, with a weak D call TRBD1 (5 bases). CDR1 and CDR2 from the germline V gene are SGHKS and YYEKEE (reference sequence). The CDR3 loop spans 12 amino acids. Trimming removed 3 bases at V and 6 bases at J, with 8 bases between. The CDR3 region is CASSSRVDTQYF. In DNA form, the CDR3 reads TGTGCCAGCAGCTCCAGGGTGGATACGCAGTATTTT.

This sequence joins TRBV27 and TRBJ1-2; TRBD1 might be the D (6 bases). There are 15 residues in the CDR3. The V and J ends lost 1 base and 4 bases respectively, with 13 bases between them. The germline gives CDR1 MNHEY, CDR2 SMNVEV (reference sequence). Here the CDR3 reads CASSLLGGAGYGYTF. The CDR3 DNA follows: TGTGCCAGCAGTTTATTAGGGGGGGCAGGCTATGGCTACACCTTC.

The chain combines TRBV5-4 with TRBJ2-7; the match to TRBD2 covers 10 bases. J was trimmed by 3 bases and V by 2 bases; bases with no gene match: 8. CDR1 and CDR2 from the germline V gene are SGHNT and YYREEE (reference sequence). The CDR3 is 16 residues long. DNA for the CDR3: TGTGCCAGCAGCTTTTCTTGGACTAGCGGATTCTACGAGCAGTACTTC. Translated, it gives CASSFSWTSGFYEQYF.

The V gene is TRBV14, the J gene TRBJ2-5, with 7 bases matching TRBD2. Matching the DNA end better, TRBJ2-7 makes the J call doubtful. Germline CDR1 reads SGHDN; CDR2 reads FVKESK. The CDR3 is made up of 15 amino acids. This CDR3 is CASSQGGGGGNEQYF. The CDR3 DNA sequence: TGTGCCAGCAGCCAAGGCGGGGGTGGCGGAAACGAGCAGTACTTC.

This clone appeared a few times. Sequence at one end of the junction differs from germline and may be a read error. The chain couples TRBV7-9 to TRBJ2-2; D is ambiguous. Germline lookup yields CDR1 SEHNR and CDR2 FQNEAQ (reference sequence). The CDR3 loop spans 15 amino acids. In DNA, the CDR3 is TGTTCCAGCAGCTTAGTCCTTGACTCCCCTACCTACCTGTTTTTT. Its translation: CSSSLVLDSPTYLFF.

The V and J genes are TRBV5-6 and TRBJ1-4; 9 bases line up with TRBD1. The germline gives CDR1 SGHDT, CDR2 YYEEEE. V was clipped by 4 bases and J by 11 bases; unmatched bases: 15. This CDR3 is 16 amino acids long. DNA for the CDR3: TGTGCCAGCAGCCGAATAACCGGGACAGGGTACAAGAAACTGTTTTTT. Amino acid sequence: CASSRITGTGYKKLFF.

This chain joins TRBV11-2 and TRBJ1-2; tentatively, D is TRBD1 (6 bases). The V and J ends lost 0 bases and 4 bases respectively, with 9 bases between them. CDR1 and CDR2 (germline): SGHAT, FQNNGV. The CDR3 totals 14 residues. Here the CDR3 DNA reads TGTGCCAGCAGCTTAGATCCAGGGGTCTATGGCTACACCTTC. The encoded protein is CASSLDPGVYGYTF.

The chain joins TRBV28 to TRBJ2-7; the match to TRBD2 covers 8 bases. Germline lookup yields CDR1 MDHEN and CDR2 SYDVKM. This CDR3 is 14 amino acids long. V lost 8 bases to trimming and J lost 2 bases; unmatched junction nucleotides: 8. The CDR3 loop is CASLSSGTTYEQYF. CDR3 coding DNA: TGTGCCAGCCTTAGTAGCGGGACGACCTACGAGCAGTACTTC. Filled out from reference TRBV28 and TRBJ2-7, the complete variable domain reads DVKVTQSSRYLVKRTGEKVFLECVQDMDHENMFWYRQDPGLGLRLIYFSYDVKMKEKGDIPEGYSVSREKKERFSLILESASTNQTSMYLCASLSSGTTYEQYFGPGTRLTVT.

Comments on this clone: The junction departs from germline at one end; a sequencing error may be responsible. DNA for the CDR3: TGTTCCAGCAGCTTAGTTAGGGTAGCGGGGGGGCATGAGCAGTTCTTC. As protein: CSSSLVRVAGGHEQFF. The chain employs TRBV7-9 and TRBJ2-1, with 11 bases fitting TRBD2. This CDR3 comprises 16 residues. Germline lookup yields CDR1 SEHNR and CDR2 FQNEAQ (reference sequence).